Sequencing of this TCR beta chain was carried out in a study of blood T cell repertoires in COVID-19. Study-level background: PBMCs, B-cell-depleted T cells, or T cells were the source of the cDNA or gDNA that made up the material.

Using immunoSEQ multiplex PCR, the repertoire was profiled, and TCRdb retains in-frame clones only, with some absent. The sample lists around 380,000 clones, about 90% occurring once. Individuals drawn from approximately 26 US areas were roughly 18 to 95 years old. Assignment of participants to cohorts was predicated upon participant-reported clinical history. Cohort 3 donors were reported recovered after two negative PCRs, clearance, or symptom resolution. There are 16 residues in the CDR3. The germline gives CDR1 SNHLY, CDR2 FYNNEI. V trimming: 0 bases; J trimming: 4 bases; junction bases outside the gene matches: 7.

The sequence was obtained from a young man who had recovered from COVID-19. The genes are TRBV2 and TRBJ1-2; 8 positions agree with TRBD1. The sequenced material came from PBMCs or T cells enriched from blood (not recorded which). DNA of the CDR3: TGTGCCAGCAGTGAAGCGAAGACAGGGGTGGGCTATGGCTACACCTTC. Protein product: CASSEAKTGVGYGYTF.